What follows are 4 T cell receptor beta chains derived from one specimen sequenced in a study of tumor-infiltrating lymphocytes in localized non-small cell lung cancer. TCRdb keeps only in-frame clones here, not all; method: immunoSEQ multiplex PCR. The repertoire includes about 4,800 clones, 90% to 97% of them detected once, and about 3.4% sits in the top ten. The sequencing sample was made of uninvolved lung tissue not adjacent to the tumor. All receptors derive from a human donor with non-small cell lung cancer.

With regard to this clone: Mismatch with germline at one junction end may stem from a read error. Other nucleotide sequences from this sample produce the same CDR3. The V call is TRBV5-6, the J call TRBJ1-1; D is undetermined. This CDR3 comprises 17 residues. In germline, CDR1 is SGHDT, CDR2 YYEEEE. The chain's CDR3 is CASSLVVSDAGNTEAFF. CDR3 nucleotide sequence: TGTGCCAGCAGCTTGGTCGTGTCGGACGCGGGAAACACTGAAGCTTTTTTT. Full variable domain (remainder filled in from reference TRBV5-6 and TRBJ1-1): DAGVTQSPTHLIKTRGQQVTLRCSPKSGHDTVSWYQQALGQGPQFIFQYYEEEERQRGNFPDRFSGHQFPNYSSELNVNALLLGDSALYLCASSLVVSDAGNTEAFFGQGTRLTVV.

This rearrangement joins TRBV5-6 to TRBJ2-7, with TRBD1 matching over 7 bases. Germline-derived CDR1 and CDR2 are SGHDT and YYEEEE. V dropped 4 bases and J dropped 2; count of bases not matched to a gene: 6. The CDR3 covers 14 residues. CDR3 DNA: TGTGCCAGCAGCACTACAGGGGTCCCCTACGAGCAGTACTTC. Its protein is CASSTTGVPYEQYF.

V usage is TRBV4-2 and J usage is TRBJ1-2; D might be TRBD1 (5 bases). Trimming pared 0 bases from V and 7 bases from J, leaving 15 bases between. CDR3 length: 15 residues. CDR1 and CDR2 from the germline V gene are LGHNA and YNFKEQ. CDR3 protein: CASSQEFGGPTGYTF. The CDR3 DNA sequence: TGTGCCAGCAGCCAAGAGTTCGGGGGTCCTACTGGCTACACCTTC.

The rearrangement joins TRBV2 to TRBJ2-1; the D gene is possibly TRBD2 (5 bases). Per the germline V gene, CDR1 is SNHLY and CDR2 is FYNNEI. With 8 bases removed from V and 7 bases from J, the gap between germline ends came to 15 bases. This CDR3 contains 13 residues. In nucleotides, the CDR3 is TGTGCCAGCCGGAGACTATTAGAGAATGAGCAGTTCTTC. Its protein is CASRRLLENEQFF.